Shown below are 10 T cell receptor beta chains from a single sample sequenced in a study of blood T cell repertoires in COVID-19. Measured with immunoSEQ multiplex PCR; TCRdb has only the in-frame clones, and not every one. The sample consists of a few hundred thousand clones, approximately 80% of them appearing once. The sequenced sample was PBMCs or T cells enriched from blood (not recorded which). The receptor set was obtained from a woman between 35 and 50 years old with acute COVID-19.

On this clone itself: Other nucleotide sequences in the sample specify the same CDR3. The CDR3, as DNA: TGTGCCAGCAGTGAAGACAGGAACACTGAAGCTTTCTTT. Residues: CASSEDRNTEAFF. V and J are TRBV2 and TRBJ1-1, with D unresolved. Germline CDR1 SNHLY, CDR2 FYNNEI. V was trimmed by 1 base and J by 1 base, leaving 4 bases between them. The CDR3 is made up of 13 amino acids.

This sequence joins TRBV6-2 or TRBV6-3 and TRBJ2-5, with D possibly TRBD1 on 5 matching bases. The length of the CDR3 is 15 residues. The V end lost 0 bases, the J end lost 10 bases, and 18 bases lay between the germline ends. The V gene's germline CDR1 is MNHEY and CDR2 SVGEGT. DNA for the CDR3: TGTGCCAGCAGTTACTCAGCACAGGTTGAGGTGATCCAGTACTTC. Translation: CASSYSAQVEVIQYF.

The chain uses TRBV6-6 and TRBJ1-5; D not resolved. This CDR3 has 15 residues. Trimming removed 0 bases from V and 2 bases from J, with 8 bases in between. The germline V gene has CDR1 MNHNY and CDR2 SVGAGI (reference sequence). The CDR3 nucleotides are TGTGCCAGCAGTTACTCTCTAGACGGCAATCAGCCCCAGCATTTT. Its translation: CASSYSLDGNQPQHF.

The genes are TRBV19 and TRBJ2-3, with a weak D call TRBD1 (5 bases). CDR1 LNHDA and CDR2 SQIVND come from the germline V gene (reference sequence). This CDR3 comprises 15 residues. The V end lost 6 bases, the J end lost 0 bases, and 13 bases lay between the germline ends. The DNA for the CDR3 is TGTGCCAGTAGCCCTAGTGGGGCTAGCACAGATACGCAGTATTTT. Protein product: CASSPSGASTDTQYF.

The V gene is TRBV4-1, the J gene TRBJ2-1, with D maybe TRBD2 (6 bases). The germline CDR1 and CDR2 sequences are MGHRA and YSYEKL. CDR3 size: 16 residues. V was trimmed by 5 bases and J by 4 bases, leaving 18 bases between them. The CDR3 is CASSSRIREPYNEQFF. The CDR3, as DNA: TGCGCCAGCAGCTCAAGAATCCGGGAGCCTTACAATGAGCAGTTCTTC.

DNA of the CDR3: TGTGCCAGCAGTTACTCTTCGACAATCGATCAGCCCCAGCATTTT. Protein: CASSYSSTIDQPQHF. V is TRBV6-6 and J is TRBJ1-5; D is ambiguous. Per the germline V gene, CDR1 is MNHNY and CDR2 is SVGAGI (reference sequence). CDR3 size: 15 residues. Trimming took off 0 bases at V and 5 bases at J, with 11 bases between the two ends.

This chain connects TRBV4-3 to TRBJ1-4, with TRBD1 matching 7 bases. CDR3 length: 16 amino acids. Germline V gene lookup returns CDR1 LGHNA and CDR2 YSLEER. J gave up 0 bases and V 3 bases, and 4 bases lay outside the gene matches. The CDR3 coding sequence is TGCGCCAGCAGCCAGACAGGGTTTTCAACTAATGAAAAACTGTTTTTT. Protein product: CASSQTGFSTNEKLFF.

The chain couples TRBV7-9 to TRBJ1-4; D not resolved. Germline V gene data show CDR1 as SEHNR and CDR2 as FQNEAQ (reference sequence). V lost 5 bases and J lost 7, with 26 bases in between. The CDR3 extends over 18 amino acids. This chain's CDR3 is CASSLWLGTAMGSEKLFF. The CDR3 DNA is TGTGCCAGCAGCCTCTGGTTGGGTACGGCAATGGGGAGTGAAAAACTGTTTTTT.

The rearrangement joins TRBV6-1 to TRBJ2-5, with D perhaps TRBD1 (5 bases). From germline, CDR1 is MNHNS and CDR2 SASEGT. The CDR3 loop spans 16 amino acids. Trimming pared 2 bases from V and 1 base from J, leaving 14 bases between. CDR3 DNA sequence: TGTGCCAGCAGTGAAAAGTGGGGCAGGAGCCAAGAGACCCAGTACTTC. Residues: CASSEKWGRSQETQYF.

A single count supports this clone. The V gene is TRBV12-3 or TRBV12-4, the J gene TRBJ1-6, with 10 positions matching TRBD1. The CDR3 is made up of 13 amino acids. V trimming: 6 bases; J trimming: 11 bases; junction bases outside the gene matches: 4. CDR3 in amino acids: CASRGQGITPLHF. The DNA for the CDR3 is TGTGCCAGCAGGGGACAGGGGATTACACCCCTCCACTTT.